These T cell receptor beta chains were read from a single sample in a study of T-cell reconstitution after alpha-beta-depleted transplantation in children. One entry per CDR3 protein results from TCRdb running MiXCR on the PCR reads. The sample yields about 980,000 distinct CDR3 sequences, about 29% seen once. Material: PBMCs, mostly from graft donor cells, obtained 360 days after TCRalphabeta/CD19-depleted stem cell transplant. All receptors derive from a boy under three years old who had a stem cell transplant for SCID, so the T cells may come from the graft donor. The CDR3 runs from the conserved cysteine through the conserved F or W. The D gene is left open where the match is weak. A row's size may be missing; if present it is once, few, many or a size class.

17 TRBD2 TRBJ2-5 once TRBV6-5 CASSYWAGGASQETQYF TGTGCCAGCAGTTACTGGGCCGGGGGGGCGAGTCAAGAGACCCAGTACTTC
14 NA TRBJ1-6 NA TRBV20-1 CSARDRSSYSPLHF TGCAGTGCTAGAGATCGGTCGTCCTATTCACCCCTCCACTTT
18 TRBD2 TRBJ2-3 few TRBV5-1 CASSYYGPTSGGSDTQYF TGCGCCAGCAGCTACTACGGGCCCACTAGCGGGGGGTCAGATACGCAGTATTTT
14 NA TRBJ2-5 few TRBV28 CASSFLVVQETQYF TGTGCCAGCAGTTTTTTGGTTGTCCAAGAGACCCAGTACTTC
16 TRBD1 TRBJ2-5 NA TRBV12-3/TRBV12-4 CASSFGRTGYQETQYF TGTGCCAGCAGTTTCGGACGGACAGGGTACCAAGAGACCCAGTACTTC
18 TRBD1 TRBJ2-6 NA TRBV6-5 CASSYPQGVSTGANVLTF TGTGCCAGCAGTTACCCTCAGGGGGTGTCCACTGGGGCCAACGTCCTGACTTTC
15 NA TRBJ2-3 NA TRBV4-1 CASSPGALSTDTQYF TGCGCCAGCAGCCCGGGGGCGCTTAGCACAGATACGCAGTATTTT
15 NA TRBJ2-1 NA TRBV7-3 CASSLLGQTHNEQFF TGTGCCAGCAGCTTATTAGGGCAGACCCACAATGAGCAGTTCTTC
15 TRBD2 TRBJ2-1 NA TRBV5-1 CASSATSGALWEQFF TGCGCCAGCAGCGCAACTAGCGGGGCGTTGTGGGAGCAGTTCTTC
13 NA TRBJ1-1 NA TRBV19 CASRNTGYTEAFF TGTGCCAGTAGAAACACAGGTTACACTGAAGCTTTCTTT
14 NA TRBJ2-3 NA TRBV12-3/TRBV12-4 CASSFSRVTDTQYF TGTGCCAGCAGTTTTAGTCGGGTCACAGATACGCAGTATTTT
14 TRBD1 TRBJ2-7 few TRBV10-2 CASSELGTGYEQYF TGCGCCAGCAGTGAGTTAGGGACAGGCTACGAGCAGTACTTC
15 NA TRBJ1-5 NA TRBV5-6 CASSFSMAGDQPQHF TGTGCCAGCAGCTTTTCGATGGCGGGGGATCAGCCCCAGCATTTT
14 NA TRBJ2-5 few TRBV20-1 CSASSAGGEETQYF TGCAGTGCGAGCTCGGCAGGGGGGGAAGAGACCCAGTACTTC
15 NA TRBJ1-1 NA TRBV19 CASSIVGDRNTEAFF TGTGCCAGTAGTATAGTAGGGGACCGGAACACTGAAGCTTTCTTT